One and the same sample provided the 17 T cell receptor beta chains below, sequenced in a study of T-cell memory formation after mild COVID-19. A single record per CDR3 protein comes from TCRdb applying MiXCR to the 5' RACE reads. The data show approximately 500,000 distinct CDR3 sequences, around 25% seen once. Input material: PBMCs or a T cell subset sorted from them (not recorded which). The receptors were sampled from an adult woman who had mild COVID-19 (a few samples of this study predate the infection). Cell type and time point are not known.

The J gene is TRBJ2-7, the V gene TRBV20-1; D gene ambiguous. CDR3 length: 13 amino acids. The V gene's germline CDR1 is DFQATT and CDR2 SNEGSKA (reference sequence). Trimming cost V 0 bases and J 6 bases, with 12 bases left between them. DNA for the CDR3: TGCAGTGCTAGAGATCAGCATGGGCTCGAGCAGTACTTC. Translation: CSARDQHGLEQYF.

The chain is built from TRBV11-3 and TRBJ2-3, with 11 bases lining up with TRBD2. The V gene's germline CDR1 is SGHNT and CDR2 YENEEA. Trimming removed 3 bases from V and 4 bases from J; junction bases left unmatched: 6. This CDR3 has 16 residues. The CDR3 loop is CASSLAQGLAADTQYF. CDR3 coding DNA: TGTGCCAGCAGCTTGGCCCAGGGACTAGCGGCAGATACGCAGTATTTT.

CDR3 amino acids: CASSSLAEQYF. The CDR3 DNA is TGTGCCAGCAGCTCGTTGGCCGAGCAGTACTTC. V usage is TRBV11-3 and J usage is TRBJ2-7, with D unclear. The V end lost 4 bases, the J end lost 6 bases, and 7 bases lay between the germline ends. The V gene's germline CDR1 is SGHNT and CDR2 YENEEA. The length of the CDR3 is 11 residues.

This clonotype has just a few counts. The chain links TRBV24-1 to TRBJ1-1, with 7 bases lining up with TRBD1. Trimming cost V 10 bases and J 1 base; bases outside gene matches: 5. CDR3 size: 13 residues. Germline CDR1 and CDR2: KGHDR and SFDVKD. The CDR3 DNA follows: TGTGCCACGGGGGACAGCAAGAACACTGAAGCTTTCTTT. Protein product: CATGDSKNTEAFF.

The rearrangement joins TRBV24-1 to TRBJ2-7; 11 nucleotides line up with TRBD1. The CDR3 has 15 residues. Trimming at V came to 3 bases and at J to 3 bases, leaving 3 bases not matched to a gene. Germline V lookup: CDR1 KGHDR, CDR2 SFDVKD. The CDR3 loop reads CATSDLGTGGYEQYF. The DNA for the CDR3 is TGTGCCACCAGTGATCTCGGGACAGGGGGCTACGAGCAGTACTTC.

The rearrangement joins TRBV6-1 to TRBJ2-1, with a tentative D call TRBD2 (5 bases). V was cut by 6 bases and J by 13 bases, with 16 bases left in between. Germline lookup yields CDR1 MNHNS and CDR2 SASEGT. The CDR3 length is 12 residues. The CDR3 region has the DNA TGTGCCAGCAGAGGACTCGGGAATGTACAGTTCTTC. Translating it yields CASRGLGNVQFF.

The chain is built from TRBV7-2 and TRBJ1-2; D gene uncertain. V lost 3 bases and J 0 bases, leaving 14 bases between the germline ends. CDR3 length: 16 amino acids. CDR1 and CDR2 (germline): SGHTA, FQGNSA. Here the CDR3 DNA reads TGTGCCAGCAGCTTCCAGCGACCCAGTTCTAACTATGGCTACACCTTC. This translates into CASSFQRPSSNYGYTF.

This chain's CDR3 is CASSAPSGRAGYRQYF. As DNA, the CDR3 is TGTGCCAGCAGTGCTCCTAGCGGGAGGGCCGGATATCGGCAGTACTTC. The J gene is TRBJ2-7, the V gene TRBV6-2 or TRBV6-3; 12 nucleotides agree with TRBD2. Germline V gene data show CDR1 as MNHEY and CDR2 as SVGEGT. With 5 bases clipped from V and 9 bases from J, the junction kept 14 bases outside the gene matches. CDR3 length equals 16 residues.

The genes are TRBV7-2 and TRBJ2-1; TRBD1 agrees at 7 bases. J was trimmed by 4 bases and V by 11 bases; bases with no gene match: 11. This CDR3 contains 14 residues. Germline CDR1 SGHTA, CDR2 FQGNSA. The CDR3 DNA sequence: TGTGCCGGCGCTTTGGGGACAGCTTACAATGAGCAGTTCTTC. This gives the protein CAGALGTAYNEQFF.

In this sample, this clonotype turned up a few times. The genes are TRBV5-1 and TRBJ1-2; 7 nucleotides line up with TRBD1. This CDR3 spans 14 amino acids. With V trimmed by 4 bases and J by 2 bases, 5 bases remained unmatched. The germline V gene encodes CDR1 SGHRS and CDR2 YFSETQ. This CDR3 reads CASSDRVGNYGYTF. Written as DNA, the CDR3 is TGCGCCAGCAGCGACAGGGTCGGAAACTATGGCTACACCTTC.

The chain joins TRBV12-3 or TRBV12-4 to TRBJ2-7; D gene uncertain. V was trimmed by 5 bases and J by 3 bases, leaving 5 bases between them. The CDR3 extends over 11 amino acids. DNA of the CDR3: TGTGCCAGCAGTACTAACTACGAGCAGTACTTC. Its translation is CASSTNYEQYF.

This clonotype was counted between two and nine times. V is TRBV5-1 and J is TRBJ2-2; D might be TRBD1 or TRBD2, each matching 6 bases. Germline V gene data show CDR1 as SGHRS and CDR2 as YFSETQ. The CDR3 loop spans 15 amino acids. Between the trimmed V and J ends, which lost 4 bases and 0 bases, there was a span of 10 bases. As DNA, the CDR3 is TGCGCCAGCAGCCCGGGGGCGGCGAACACCGGGGAGCTGTTTTTT. This sequence encodes CASSPGAANTGELFF.

The V call is TRBV27, the J call TRBJ2-7; 7 bases map to TRBD1. J was trimmed by 3 bases and V by 3 bases; bases with no gene match: 8. The CDR3 covers 15 residues. CDR1 and CDR2 from the germline V gene are MNHEY and SMNVEV (reference sequence). CDR3 residues: CASSFQGQQYYEQYF. In nucleotides, the CDR3 is TGTGCCAGCAGTTTCCAGGGACAGCAATACTACGAGCAGTACTTC.

The chain uses TRBV7-2 and TRBJ2-1; no definite D call. Trimming pared 6 bases from V and 6 bases from J, leaving 9 bases between. The CDR3 covers 12 residues. The germline V gene encodes CDR1 SGHTA and CDR2 FQGNSA. The CDR3 coding sequence is TGTGCCAGCAGTTATCATGCCAATGAGCAGTTCTTC. This gives the protein CASSYHANEQFF.

The rearrangement uses TRBV7-2 and TRBJ2-1, with D hard to call. Germline CDR1 reads SGHTA; CDR2 reads FQGNSA. This CDR3 has 13 amino acids. V gave up 1 base and J gave up 5 bases, with 6 bases separating them. The CDR3: CASSLEKDNEQFF. DNA of the CDR3: TGTGCCAGCAGCTTAGAAAAGGACAATGAGCAGTTCTTC.

The genes are TRBV27 and TRBJ2-7; D may be TRBD2 (5 bases). Germline V gene data show CDR1 as MNHEY and CDR2 as SMNVEV (reference sequence). V was clipped by 0 bases and J by 3 bases, with 12 bases between them. The CDR3 is 15 amino acids. CDR3 in DNA: TGTGCCAGCAGTTTATCCGGGAAAGTGATCTACGAGCAGTACTTC. Translation: CASSLSGKVIYEQYF.

This clonotype was seen a few times. The chain has TRBV27 and TRBJ2-5; TRBD1 agrees at 9 bases. V lost 4 bases to trimming and J lost 4 bases; unmatched junction nucleotides: 10. The CDR3 runs 16 residues. Germline values: CDR1 MNHEY, CDR2 SMNVEV (reference sequence). This chain's CDR3 is CASSSRTGERLETQYF. DNA for the CDR3: TGTGCCAGCAGTTCCCGGACAGGGGAAAGGTTAGAGACCCAGTACTTC.